Below, 22 T cell receptor beta chains from the same sample are listed, as sequenced in a study of T cell clonotyping in hematopoietic cell transplantation. The time point denotes: recipient sample about 28 days before transplant, after cytoreduction. Sequenced by immunoSEQ multiplex PCR; TCRdb stores in-frame clones only, minus some. This table holds over 10,000 clones, roughly 88% found once. The source material was peripheral blood mononuclear cells, sampled before stem cell transplant. Every receptor here comes from a man aged 60 to 69 with acute myeloid leukemia. Some clones in this sample may be carry-over from other donors' samples.

This chain uses TRBV4-1 with TRBJ2-5; 10 nucleotides align to TRBD2. Germline CDR1 and CDR2: MGHRA and YSYEKL. Germline trimming cut 0 bases from V and 3 bases from J; bases unmatched to any gene: 4. CDR3 length equals 16 residues. The CDR3 DNA is TGCGCCAGCAGCCAAGAGAGTCTAGCGGGGGAAGAGACCCAGTACTTC. Protein sequence: CASSQESLAGEETQYF.

This clone was detected a few times. The V call is TRBV2, the J call TRBJ2-1; D is unresolved. V lost 7 bases and J lost 9, with 19 bases in between. Germline V gene lookup returns CDR1 SNHLY and CDR2 FYNNEI. The CDR3 spans 14 residues. CDR3 DNA: TGTGCCAGCACCTACACCCCGACGGGCGGTGAGCAGTTCTTC. Translating gives CASTYTPTGGEQFF.

The V call is TRBV9, the J call TRBJ1-4; 9 nucleotides match TRBD1. Germline CDR1 reads SGDLS; CDR2 reads YYNGEE. The CDR3 spans 14 residues. V lost 0 bases, J lost 13 bases, and 7 bases stayed unmatched. CDR3 DNA: TGTGCCAGCAGCGTAGGTACAGGGGGCCAGGTACTGTTTTTT. It specifies CASSVGTGGQVLFF.

The chain combines TRBV4-3 with TRBJ2-7; D is unresolved. CDR1 and CDR2 (germline): LGHNA, YSLEER. The V gene lost 0 bases and the J gene lost 6 bases, with 15 bases spanning the gap. CDR3 length: 15 residues. The CDR3, as DNA: TGCGCCAGCAGCCAAGATAGGTCCGTCCCCATCGAGCAGTACTTC. It codes for CASSQDRSVPIEQYF.

This sequence joins TRBV11-3 and TRBJ1-1; tentative D call: TRBD1 (5 bases). V was shortened by 0 bases and J by 1 base, with 9 bases between the two germline ends. The CDR3 contains 15 residues. Germline-derived CDR1 and CDR2 are SGHNT and YENEEA. CDR3 DNA: TGTGCCAGCAGCTTAGATGGGGGGTCGAACACTGAAGCTTTCTTT. Translation: CASSLDGGSNTEAFF.

This clone was found once. The chain joins TRBV4-2 to TRBJ2-7; D is tentatively TRBD1 or TRBD2 (5 bases each). This CDR3 spans 17 amino acids. The germline V and J ends were trimmed by 4 bases and 4 bases, with 23 bases remaining between them. CDR1 is LGHNA and CDR2 is YNFKEQ in the germline V gene. The DNA of the CDR3 is TGTGCCAGCAGCCCCAGTGGCCCGGGACGGGTCGATTACGAGCAGTACTTC. This codes for CASSPSGPGRVDYEQYF.

The chain links TRBV2 to TRBJ2-1, with 7 bases aligning to TRBD2. The germline V gene encodes CDR1 SNHLY and CDR2 FYNNEI. The CDR3 extends over 16 amino acids. V lost 3 bases, J lost 2 bases, and 7 bases stayed unmatched. CDR3 amino acids: CASSDPRGWTYNEQFF. The CDR3 coding sequence is TGTGCCAGCAGTGATCCGCGGGGGTGGACCTACAATGAGCAGTTCTTC.

This rearrangement joins TRBV2 to TRBJ1-4, with D perhaps TRBD1 (5 bases). V shed 8 bases and J shed 0 bases, with 10 bases lying between them. The CDR3 spans 14 residues. Germline V gene lookup returns CDR1 SNHLY and CDR2 FYNNEI. CDR3 DNA sequence: TGTGCCAGCCAGAAACAGGCAACTAATGAAAAACTGTTTTTT. This translates into CASQKQATNEKLFF.

The chain is built from TRBV6-5 and TRBJ2-1; 7 nucleotides align to TRBD2. Trimming at V came to 2 bases and at J to 6 bases, leaving 4 bases not matched to a gene. From germline, CDR1 is MNHEY and CDR2 SVGAGI. The CDR3 has 14 amino acids. The CDR3 spells CASSYQRLANEQFF. The CDR3 DNA reads as TGTGCCAGCAGTTACCAGCGACTAGCCAATGAGCAGTTCTTC.

The V and J genes are TRBV6-1 and TRBJ2-3; 8 nucleotides match TRBD1. CDR1 is MNHNS, CDR2 SASEGT, per germline. J lost 3 bases, V lost 4 bases, and 3 bases had no gene match. There are 14 residues in the CDR3. For the CDR3, the DNA is TGTGCCAGCAGTGGGCAGGGGGCAACAGATACGCAGTATTTT. This gives the protein CASSGQGATDTQYF.

The V and J genes are TRBV5-1 and TRBJ1-6; 9 bases are shared with TRBD1. CDR1 is SGHRS and CDR2 is YFSETQ in the germline V gene. The V and J ends lost 4 bases and 10 bases, in that order; junction bases with no gene match: 6. CDR3 size: 14 residues. Here the CDR3 DNA reads TGCGCCAGCAGCCGGGACAGGGCGGCCTCACCCCTCCACTTT. This translates into CASSRDRAASPLHF.

In this sample, this clone turned up a few times. The chain carries TRBV6-5 and TRBJ1-2; maybe TRBD1 (6 bases). The CDR3 has 14 residues. Germline values: CDR1 MNHEY, CDR2 SVGAGI. V shed 4 bases and J shed 1 base, with 10 bases lying between them. CDR3 in amino acids: CASSSTDSNYGYTF. The CDR3 DNA reads as TGTGCCAGCAGTTCAACGGACAGTAACTATGGCTACACCTTC.

This rearrangement joins TRBV5-1 to TRBJ1-2; TRBD1 agrees at 9 bases. This CDR3 region has 14 residues. Germline V gene lookup returns CDR1 SGHRS and CDR2 YFSETQ. The ends lost 0 bases at V and 8 bases at J; junction bases unmatched: 5. DNA for the CDR3: TGCGCCAGCAGCTTGGACCAACAGGGGGCCGGCTACACCTTC. Encoded protein: CASSLDQQGAGYTF.

The rearrangement joins TRBV2 to TRBJ1-6, with 8 bases identical to TRBD1. Germline V gene lookup returns CDR1 SNHLY and CDR2 FYNNEI. V dropped 5 bases and J dropped 0; count of bases not matched to a gene: 6. The CDR3 runs 17 residues. The CDR3 here is CASSLRQGSSYNSPLHF. The CDR3 coding sequence is TGTGCCAGCAGTCTTAGACAGGGGAGCTCCTATAATTCACCCCTCCACTTT.

DNA for the CDR3: TGTGCCAGCAGCTTCCACCCGGGGGTGAACACCGGGGAGCTGTTTTTT. It specifies CASSFHPGVNTGELFF. V usage is TRBV7-3 and J usage is TRBJ2-2, with D tentatively TRBD2 (6 bases). Trimming took 3 bases from V and 1 from J, leaving 12 bases between them. This CDR3 region has 16 residues. Germline values: CDR1 SGHTA, CDR2 FQGTGA.

This rearrangement joins TRBV7-2 to TRBJ1-3, with D tentatively TRBD1 (6 bases). The CDR3 extends over 16 amino acids. CDR1 and CDR2 from the germline V gene are SGHTA and FQGNSA. V lost 5 bases to trimming and J lost 0 bases, with 14 bases between them. The CDR3 region is CASSPDRPDSGNTIYF. In nucleotides, the CDR3 is TGTGCCAGCAGCCCAGACAGGCCGGACTCTGGAAACACCATATATTTT.

The V and J genes are TRBV6-5 and TRBJ1-5; D unclear. With 6 bases removed from V and 2 bases from J, the gap between germline ends came to 11 bases. From germline, CDR1 is MNHEY and CDR2 SVGAGI. CDR3 length: 14 amino acids. CDR3 sequence (DNA): TGTGCCAGCAGGACTGGGTACGGCAATCAGCCCCAGCATTTT. Its protein is CASRTGYGNQPQHF.

This chain joins TRBV19 and TRBJ1-1, with TRBD1 as a possible D gene (5 bases). The length of the CDR3 is 11 residues. Germline V gene sequence: CDR1 LNHDA, CDR2 SQIVND (reference sequence). The DNA of the CDR3 is TGTGCTACTCGGGGGTACACTGAAGCTTTCTTT. This sequence encodes CATRGYTEAFF.

The rearrangement uses TRBV7-2 and TRBJ1-6; D is possibly TRBD1 (5 bases). Germline V lookup: CDR1 SGHTA, CDR2 FQGNSA. Trimming removed 5 bases from V and 5 bases from J, with 13 bases in between. The CDR3 spans 15 residues. The CDR3 here is CASSPRQGDNSPLHF. CDR3 DNA: TGTGCCAGCAGCCCGAGGCAGGGTGATAATTCACCCCTCCACTTT.

This sequence joins TRBV7-3 and TRBJ1-6, with D maybe TRBD1 (6 bases). Per germline, CDR1 SGHTA and CDR2 FQGTGA. V lost 2 bases, J lost 6 bases, and 11 bases lay in between. The CDR3 consists of 15 residues. The CDR3: CASSLAPGANSPLHF. DNA for the CDR3: TGTGCCAGCAGCTTAGCGCCAGGGGCTAATTCACCCCTCCACTTT.

The rearrangement links TRBV9 to TRBJ1-1; possible D gene TRBD1, 6 bases. The CDR3 length is 15 residues. V shed 0 bases and J shed 4 bases, with 13 bases lying between them. The germline V gene encodes CDR1 SGDLS and CDR2 YYNGEE. In DNA form, the CDR3 reads TGTGCCAGCAGCGTAGGTTCAGGGGAGGGCACTGAAGCTTTCTTT. Its translation: CASSVGSGEGTEAFF. Looking up the rest from reference TRBV9 and TRBJ1-1 gives the full variable domain: DSGVTQTPKHLITATGQRVTLRCSPRSGDLSVYWYQQSLDQGLQFLIQYYNGEERAKGNILERFSAQQFPDLHSELNLSSLELGDSALYFCASSVGSGEGTEAFFGQGTRLTVV.

J is TRBJ1-1 and V is TRBV6-1, with D possibly TRBD1 on 5 matching bases. V lost 8 bases and J 8 bases, leaving 21 bases between the germline ends. The CDR3 covers 14 residues. Germline CDR1 is MNHNS and CDR2 is SASEGT. DNA for the CDR3: TGTGCCAGCGGGGAAGGGACCCACACGCGGGAAGCTTTCTTT. It is translated as CASGEGTHTREAFF.